One and the same sample provided the 27 T cell receptor beta chains below, sequenced in a study of T cells after yellow fever vaccination. Each CDR3 protein gets one entry after TCRdb re-called the 5' RACE reads with MiXCR. The sample consists of about 74,000 distinct CDR3 sequences, approximately 7.7% of them appearing once. This sample comprised CD8+ T cells sorted from PBMCs, obtained 4 to 5 days after the first yellow fever vaccination. The receptors derive from a man aged 18 to 30 who received the YFV17D yellow fever vaccine.

This clonotype showed up many times. The chain combines TRBV3-1 with TRBJ2-1, with TRBD2 matching over 11 bases. The germline CDR1 and CDR2 sequences are LGHDT and YNNKEL (reference sequence). Trimming removed 5 bases from V and 8 bases from J; junction bases left unmatched: 8. This CDR3 comprises 15 residues. Written as DNA, the CDR3 is TGTGCCAGCAGCAAAGGGACTAGCGGAACAGATGAGCAGTTCTTC. Protein sequence: CASSKGTSGTDEQFF.

This sequence joins TRBV12-3 or TRBV12-4 and TRBJ1-1, with D perhaps TRBD1 (6 bases). The CDR3 has 13 amino acids. Trimming shortened V by 5 bases and J by 4 bases, and 11 bases separated the two germline ends. The CDR3 DNA is TGTGCCAGCAGTCCTACAGGGTTCACTGAAGCTTTCTTT. Protein: CASSPTGFTEAFF.

This clonotype showed up many times. The chain has TRBV6-2 or TRBV6-3 and TRBJ1-5; D gene ambiguous. The CDR3 spans 15 residues. The germline gives CDR1 MNHEY, CDR2 SVGEGT. Trimming pared 2 bases from V and 4 bases from J, leaving 12 bases between. The CDR3 protein is CASSYTGGLNQPQHF. DNA for the CDR3: TGTGCCAGCAGTTACACCGGAGGGTTGAATCAGCCCCAGCATTTT.

This clonotype was counted at least ten times. J is TRBJ1-2 and V is TRBV12-3 or TRBV12-4; weak D call: TRBD1 (6 bases). This CDR3 has 14 residues. Between the trimmed V and J ends, which lost 3 bases and 3 bases, there was a span of 11 bases. The CDR3 nucleotides read TGTGCCAGCAGTTTCCTGGGGGCAGACTATGGCTACACCTTC. Translating it yields CASSFLGADYGYTF.

This clonotype was picked up many times. This chain uses TRBV7-9 with TRBJ2-1; 9 bases are shared with TRBD1. Germline V gene data show CDR1 as SEHNR and CDR2 as FQNEAQ (reference sequence). The CDR3 length is 17 residues. The junction had 8 bases not matched to a gene; V was cut back by 5 bases and J by 0 bases. CDR3 bases: TGTGCCAGCAGCCCCCGGGACAGGGTACCCTCCTACAATGAGCAGTTCTTC. Its protein is CASSPRDRVPSYNEQFF.

This clonotype was counted between two and nine times. The V call is TRBV6-5, the J call TRBJ1-2; the match to TRBD1 covers 8 bases. CDR1 and CDR2 (germline): MNHEY, SVGAGI. J was trimmed by 5 bases and V by 6 bases; bases with no gene match: 8. The CDR3 loop spans 14 amino acids. As DNA, the CDR3 is TGTGCCAGCAGCAACCCGGGACAGGAATATGGCTACACCTTC. Its translation is CASSNPGQEYGYTF.

The chain has TRBV7-9 and TRBJ2-2; weak D call: TRBD1 (6 bases). Trimming removed 3 bases from V and 5 bases from J, with 19 bases in between. Germline CDR1 SEHNR, CDR2 FQNEAQ (reference sequence). The length of the CDR3 is 17 residues. CDR3 sequence reads: CASSFDRIDRTTGELFF. CDR3 nucleotides: TGTGCCAGCAGCTTCGACCGAATCGACAGGACAACCGGGGAGCTGTTTTTT.

This clonotype turned up a few times. The chain joins TRBV29-1 to TRBJ1-2; TRBD1 might be the D (5 bases). Germline CDR1 is SQVTM and CDR2 is ANQGSEA. CDR3 length: 13 residues. Trimming removed 5 bases at V and 2 bases at J, with 12 bases between. CDR3 sequence: CSVSGGTNYGYTF. In nucleotides, the CDR3 is TGCAGCGTTAGTGGAGGGACCAACTATGGCTACACCTTC.

This clonotype was observed at least ten times. This chain connects TRBV3-1 to TRBJ1-5; TRBD1 is a possible D gene (5 bases). The V end was cut by 1 base, the J end by 1 base, with 11 bases between. There are 16 residues in the CDR3. Germline V CDR1 and CDR2: LGHDT, YNNKEL (reference sequence). CDR3 loop: CASSQGPGTSNQPQHF. The CDR3 DNA reads as TGTGCCAGCAGCCAAGGCCCCGGGACCAGCAATCAGCCCCAGCATTTT. The whole variable domain, remainder taken from reference TRBV3-1 and TRBJ1-5, is DTAVSQTPKYLVTQMGNDKSIKCEQNLGHDTMYWYKQDSKKFLKIMFSYNNKELIINETVPNRFSPKSPDKAHLNLHINSLELGDSAVYFCASSQGPGTSNQPQHFGDGTRLSIL.

V is TRBV4-3 and J is TRBJ2-7; maybe TRBD2 (6 bases). The CDR3 covers 15 residues. V dropped 0 bases and J dropped 4 bases, with 13 bases sitting between them. From germline, CDR1 is LGHNA and CDR2 YSLEER. CDR3 sequence: CASSQDNDSGYEQYF. The CDR3, as DNA: TGCGCCAGCAGCCAAGATAACGATAGCGGATACGAGCAGTACTTC.

V is TRBV27 and J is TRBJ1-1; no firm D call. The germline V gene has CDR1 MNHEY and CDR2 SMNVEV (reference sequence). Trimming removed 4 bases from V and 4 bases from J, with 7 bases in between. There are 12 residues in the CDR3. In DNA form, the CDR3 reads TGTGCCAGCAGTTCCGGGAGCACTGAAGCTTTCTTT. This sequence encodes CASSSGSTEAFF.

This clonotype was seen only a few times. The chain couples TRBV12-3 or TRBV12-4 to TRBJ2-1; D is possibly TRBD2 (6 bases). CDR3 length: 13 residues. Between the trimmed V and J ends, which lost 5 bases and 10 bases, there was a span of 15 bases. The CDR3 sequence: CASSPYAGNEQFF. The CDR3 coding sequence is TGTGCCAGCAGTCCTTACGCGGGGAACGAGCAGTTCTTC.

This rearrangement joins TRBV6-1 to TRBJ1-4; D is ambiguous. The V gene lost 11 bases and the J gene lost 4 bases, with 17 bases spanning the gap. Germline V gene lookup returns CDR1 MNHNS and CDR2 SASEGT. The CDR3 extends over 14 amino acids. The CDR3 region is CAGSNGIFNEKLFF. In DNA form, the CDR3 reads TGTGCCGGCTCCAACGGGATTTTTAATGAAAAACTGTTTTTT.

This clonotype was observed many times. The chain joins TRBV4-1 to TRBJ2-7; possible D gene TRBD2, 5 bases. There are 13 residues in the CDR3. The V and J ends lost 3 bases and 4 bases respectively, with 10 bases between them. In germline, CDR1 is MGHRA, CDR2 YSYEKL. CDR3 region: CASSQKTGYEQYF. The CDR3 DNA follows: TGCGCCAGCAGCCAGAAGACGGGGTACGAGCAGTACTTC.

This clonotype was detected only a few times. The chain carries TRBV6-5 and TRBJ2-2; D unresolved. CDR1 and CDR2 from the germline V gene are MNHEY and SVGAGI. The V end lost 0 bases, the J end lost 0 bases, and 5 bases lay between the germline ends. The CDR3 extends over 15 amino acids. The CDR3 is CASSYSPSNTGELFF. CDR3 bases: TGTGCCAGCAGTTACTCTCCCTCGAACACCGGGGAGCTGTTTTTT.

As regards this clonotype: One base away lies a much larger clone, so this may be a sequencing read error. The rearrangement joins TRBV4-1 to TRBJ1-5; TRBD1 might be the D (5 bases). This CDR3 spans 14 amino acids. Germline CDR1 MGHRA, CDR2 YSYEKL. The CDR3 sequence is CASGHRYGNQPQHF. The CDR3 DNA reads TGCGCCAGCGGCCACAGGTACGGCAATCAGCCCCAGCATTTT.

In this sample, this clonotype turned up a few times. This chain uses TRBV4-1 with TRBJ2-2; the match to TRBD2 covers 8 bases. Germline lookup yields CDR1 MGHRA and CDR2 YSYEKL. The CDR3 sequence is 17 residues long. Trimming removed 4 bases from V and 5 bases from J; junction bases left unmatched: 12. In DNA form, the CDR3 reads TGCGCCAGCAGCCTGGGGGGGAGCGGGGGACGGACCGGGGAGCTGTTTTTT. Translated: CASSLGGSGGRTGELFF.

The chain is built from TRBV12-3 or TRBV12-4 and TRBJ1-1; TRBD1 might be the D (5 bases). The CDR3 is made up of 12 amino acids. V lost 6 bases and J 4 bases, leaving 9 bases between the germline ends. In nucleotides, the CDR3 is TGTGCCAGCAGGGGGGGGGGCACTGAAGCTTTCTTT. Protein product: CASRGGGTEAFF.

This CDR3 reads CASSQGSGEETQYF. In DNA form, the CDR3 reads TGTGCCAGCAGCCAGGGTAGCGGGGAAGAGACCCAGTACTTC. The J gene is TRBJ2-5, the V gene TRBV3-1; TRBD2 aligns across 8 bases. J lost 3 bases, V lost 3 bases, and 3 bases had no gene match. The CDR3 is 14 amino acids. Germline CDR1 reads LGHDT; CDR2 reads YNNKEL (reference sequence).

The rearrangement links TRBV4-1 to TRBJ2-3; no definite D call. The CDR3 totals 15 residues. Germline V lookup: CDR1 MGHRA, CDR2 YSYEKL. V gave up 2 bases and J gave up 0 bases, with 9 bases separating them. The CDR3 nucleotides are TGCGCCAGCAGCCAAACTGGTCCAAGCACAGATACGCAGTATTTT. It codes for CASSQTGPSTDTQYF.

Note on this clonotype: A much more abundant neighbour one base away suggests this may be a read error. The chain couples TRBV27 to TRBJ1-1; D is ambiguous. The V end was cut by 2 bases, the J end by 6 bases, with 10 bases between. This CDR3 is built from 13 residues. The germline V gene encodes CDR1 MNHEY and CDR2 SMNVEV (reference sequence). The CDR3 protein is CASSLIRRSEAFF. CDR3 in DNA: TGTGCCAGCAGTTTAATCAGGAGATCTGAAGCTTTCTTT.

This clonotype was observed a few times. This chain links TRBV10-1 with TRBJ2-7; D not resolved. V was pared by 3 bases and J by 1 base, with 16 bases between. The germline V gene has CDR1 WNHNN and CDR2 SYGVQD (reference sequence). The CDR3 covers 16 residues. The DNA for the CDR3 is TGCGCCAGCAGTGATGGCCCCCTGGGCCTTTCCTACGAGCAGTACTTC. Translated: CASSDGPLGLSYEQYF.

This clonotype was counted between two and nine times. The chain uses TRBV11-1 and TRBJ2-1; D is unresolved. The V end lost 3 bases, the J end lost 6 bases, and 24 bases lay between the germline ends. Germline-derived CDR1 and CDR2 are SGHAT and FQDESV (reference sequence). CDR3 length: 18 amino acids. The CDR3 DNA reads as TGTGCCAGCAGCTTGGTGGGTGGTGTCTCTATAAACGGCAATGAGCAGTTCTTC. It translates to CASSLVGGVSINGNEQFF.

This chain uses TRBV5-1 with TRBJ2-7; a weak D match, TRBD1 (5 bases). V dropped 0 bases and J dropped 2 bases, with 9 bases sitting between them. CDR3 size: 14 residues. Germline V lookup: CDR1 SGHRS, CDR2 YFSETQ. CDR3: CASSLVGEPYEQYF. The CDR3, as DNA: TGCGCCAGCAGCTTGGTAGGGGAACCCTACGAGCAGTACTTC.

In its sample, this clonotype was seen many times. The J gene is TRBJ1-6, the V gene TRBV6-5; D remains ambiguous. CDR3 length: 13 residues. The germline CDR1 and CDR2 sequences are MNHEY and SVGAGI. Trimming stripped 2 bases from V and 4 bases from J, with 3 bases between. The CDR3 loop reads CASSYGYNSPLHF. The CDR3 DNA reads TGTGCCAGCAGTTACGGTTATAATTCACCCCTCCACTTT.

This clonotype was seen a few times. The J gene is TRBJ1-2, the V gene TRBV6-2 or TRBV6-3; TRBD1 agrees at 8 bases. CDR1 MNHEY and CDR2 SVGEGT come from the germline V gene. The CDR3 contains 13 residues. With 6 bases clipped from V and 6 bases from J, the junction kept 6 bases outside the gene matches. This CDR3 is CASRTDRADGYTF. The CDR3 nucleotides are TGTGCCAGCAGGACGGACAGGGCGGATGGCTACACCTTC.

The sample holds many counts of this clonotype. The chain links TRBV28 to TRBJ2-1; 7 positions match TRBD2. The length of the CDR3 is 13 residues. With 4 bases clipped from V and 9 bases from J, the junction kept 6 bases outside the gene matches. The germline V gene has CDR1 MDHEN and CDR2 SYDVKM. CDR3 nucleotides: TGTGCCAGCAGTTCGACTAGCCCCCGTGAGCAGTTCTTC. Translated: CASSSTSPREQFF.